The clone carrying this T cell receptor (beta chain) appeared once. This CDR3 has 19 residues. The V gene's germline CDR1 is LGHNT and CDR2 FRNRAP. V was trimmed by 0 bases and J by 0 bases, leaving 18 bases between them. These data originate in a study of blood T cell repertoires in COVID-19. Turning to the study itself: Both acute and convalescent COVID-19 samples were obtained from the United States, Italy and Spain.

Authors' analysis steps: The authors estimated nucleated cell counts from reference gene primer amplification. Sequencing used immunoSEQ multiplex PCR; TCRdb keeps in-frame clones, though not all of them. V and J calls and clone size are as listed in that table; D and trimming were resolved from the DNA. The sample includes some 160,000 clones, more than 75% of them seen just once. The V and J genes are TRBV12-5 and TRBJ2-1; D is ambiguous. The sample was peripheral blood. The clonotype was recovered from a man aged 50-59 years who had recovered from COVID-19. The CDR3 loop is CASGLVLKTVRISYNEQFF. In DNA form, the CDR3 reads TGTGCTAGTGGTTTGGTTCTTAAGACGGTGCGGATCTCCTACAATGAGCAGTTCTTC.